A selection of T cell receptor beta chains follows, all from one sample in a study of OX40 agonist ivuxolimab in advanced cancers. Data came from immunoSEQ multiplex PCR; TCRdb stores just in-frame clones and leaves some out. The sample comprises nearly 45,000 clones, 80% of which are singletons, and about 4.4% rests with the top ten. This sample comprised CD4+ or CD8+ T cells sorted from blood, obtained in a trial of the OX40 agonist ivuxolimab. Source of these receptors: an adult with an advanced solid tumor such as melanoma, head and neck, liver or kidney cancer. CDR3s include the opening cysteine and the closing phenylalanine or tryptophan. The D gene is left open where the match is weak. For some rows the clone size is stated as once, few or many, or as a class when expanded; others skip it.

size | J | D | V | DNA | CDR3
. | TRBJ1-4 | . | TRBV7-2 | TGTGCCAGCAGCTTAAGGCAGGAACTGTTTTTT | CASSLRQELFF
. | TRBJ2-2 | . | TRBV7-2 | TGTGCCAGCAGCTTGGGGCCCGGGGAGCTGTTTTTT | CASSLGPGELFF
. | TRBJ1-6 | . | TRBV19 | TGTGCCAGCTCCGGGGAGGCCTATAATTCACCCCTCCACTTT | CASSGEAYNSPLHF
once | TRBJ1-5 | . | TRBV6-5 | TGTGCCAGCAGTCCATCTCATAGCAATCAGCCCCAGCATTTT | CASSPSHSNQPQHF
. | TRBJ1-4 | . | TRBV30 | TGTGCCTGGAGACTAACAGGTGAAAAACTGTTTTTT | CAWRLTGEKLFF
. | TRBJ1-2 | . | TRBV19 | TGTGCCAGTAGCGAACAGGGCTTGAACTATGGCTACACCTTC | CASSEQGLNYGYTF
few | TRBJ2-5 | . | TRBV2 | TGTGCCAGCAGTTGGAGGGGGGAGACCCAGTACTTC | CASSWRGETQYF
. | TRBJ1-6 | TRBD1 | TRBV5-5 | TGTGCCAGCAGCTCGGACAGGGTTAATTCACCCCTCCACTTT | CASSSDRVNSPLHF
. | TRBJ1-5 | TRBD1 | TRBV2 | TGTGCCAGCAGTGACGACAGGGGTGAGCAGCCCCAGCATTTT | CASSDDRGEQPQHF
few | TRBJ2-3 | . | TRBV7-8 | TGTGCCAGCAGCCCCAGGGGCGCCCATAATACGCAGTATTTT | CASSPRGAHNTQYF
. | TRBJ1-5 | . | TRBV5-1 | TGCGCCAGCAGCATGGGCACGGGCCACAATAGCAATCAGCCCCAGCATTTT | CASSMGTGHNSNQPQHF